A selection of T cell receptor beta chains follows, all from one sample in a study of blood T cells in healthy people across ages. Using its own MiXCR run on the 5' RACE reads, TCRdb lists one record per CDR3 protein. The table has more than 1 million distinct CDR3 sequences, under 45% seen once. Sample: blood. The source of these receptors is a woman in her fifties or sixties in good health. Both conserved end residues are part of each CDR3. D genes are given only for firm matches. Expanded clones are given a class, and other clones once, few, many or no size at all.

j_call d_call v_call clone_size cdr3_aa cdr3_nt
TRBJ2-3 TRBD2 TRBV27 NA CASTGLAVADTQYF TGTGCCAGCACCGGACTAGCGGTAGCAGATACGCAGTATTTT
TRBJ2-7 NA TRBV28 NA CASIRASGSYEQYF TGTGCCAGCATCCGGGCTTCGGGCTCCTACGAGCAGTACTTC
TRBJ1-2 TRBD1 TRBV12-3/TRBV12-4 few CASSATGENYGYTF TGTGCCAGCAGTGCGACAGGGGAGAACTATGGCTACACCTTC
TRBJ2-1 TRBD2 TRBV14 NA CASSRGLAGGAYNEQFF TGTGCCAGCAGCCGGGGACTAGCGGGAGGTGCCTACAATGAGCAGTTCTTC
TRBJ2-5 NA TRBV20-1 few CSATPRGETQYF TGCAGTGCCACCCCTAGGGGAGAGACCCAGTACTTC
TRBJ2-4 NA TRBV5-5 few CASTGAGSTTDLAKNIQYF TGTGCCAGCACCGGGGCGGGCAGTACTACAGATCTAGCCAAAAACATTCAGTACTTC
TRBJ2-5 TRBD1 TRBV9 NA CASSVVAGGHQETQYF TGTGCCAGCAGCGTAGTGGCAGGGGGTCACCAAGAGACCCAGTACTTC
TRBJ2-7 NA TRBV20-1 NA CSARDGGLNEQYF TGCAGTGCTAGAGATGGGGGCTTAAACGAGCAGTACTTC
TRBJ2-1 TRBD2 TRBV9 NA CASGPRAGLAGGSSYNEQFF TGTGCCAGCGGCCCGAGGGCCGGACTAGCGGGAGGATCATCCTACAATGAGCAGTTCTTC
TRBJ1-2 NA TRBV5-1 many CASSLEGAGYGYTF TGCGCCAGCAGCTTGGAAGGGGCAGGGTATGGCTACACCTTC
TRBJ2-4 TRBD2 TRBV7-2 NA CASSLEGPSLADAKNIQYF TGTGCCAGCAGCTTAGAAGGGCCCAGTCTAGCGGACGCCAAAAACATTCAGTACTTC
TRBJ2-1 TRBD2 TRBV7-9 NA CASTFAGEGLGEQFF TGTGCCAGCACTTTTGCGGGGGAGGGCCTTGGTGAGCAGTTCTTC
TRBJ2-2 NA TRBV12-3/TRBV12-4 few CASSPLRENTGELFF TGTGCCAGCAGTCCCCTCAGGGAGAACACCGGGGAGCTGTTTTTT
TRBJ2-3 TRBD2 TRBV5-1 few CASSLAVAGSTDTQYF TGCGCCAGCAGCTTGGCAGTAGCGGGAAGCACAGATACGCAGTATTTT
TRBJ2-1 TRBD2 TRBV20-1 NA CSASGTSGSGPQHRFF TGCAGTGCTAGCGGCACTAGCGGGAGTGGGCCTCAGCATCGGTTCTTC
TRBJ1-1 NA TRBV25-1 NA CASRGVGGNTETFF TGTGCCAGCAGAGGAGTGGGAGGAAACACTGAAACTTTCTTT
TRBJ2-7 TRBD2 TRBV20-1 NA CSARLRELGYEQYF TGCAGTGCTAGGTTGCGGGAGTTAGGCTACGAGCAGTACTTC
TRBJ2-3 TRBD2 TRBV10-2 few CASTGRAVTQYF TGCGCCAGCACCGGGAGGGCCGTTACGCAGTATTTT
TRBJ2-1 NA TRBV7-2 NA CASSLERSGITFYNEQFF TGTGCCAGCAGCTTAGAACGGAGTGGTATTACCTTTTACAATGAGCAGTTCTTC
TRBJ2-2 NA TRBV29-1 few CSVAPPGTGELFF TGCAGCGTTGCCCCCCCCGGCACCGGGGAGCTGTTTTTT
TRBJ2-7 TRBD1 TRBV5-6 NA CASSPEGTGISYEQYF TGTGCCAGCAGCCCGGAAGGGACAGGGATCTCCTACGAGCAGTACTTC
TRBJ1-1 TRBD1 TRBV9 NA CASSGTGGNEAFF TGTGCCAGCAGCGGTACAGGGGGCAATGAAGCTTTCTTT
TRBJ2-1 TRBD2 TRBV24-1 few CATSDPIPSGRPLSYNEQFF TGTGCCACCAGTGATCCCATTCCCAGCGGGAGACCTCTCTCCTACAATGAGCAGTTCTTC
TRBJ2-7 TRBD1 TRBV10-1 NA CASSPAVAGGASNEQYF TGCGCCAGCAGTCCCGCGGTGGCAGGGGGCGCGTCCAACGAGCAGTACTTC
TRBJ1-2 NA TRBV3-1 few CASSQEMGSNYGYTF TGTGCCAGCAGCCAAGAAATGGGATCTAACTATGGCTACACCTTC